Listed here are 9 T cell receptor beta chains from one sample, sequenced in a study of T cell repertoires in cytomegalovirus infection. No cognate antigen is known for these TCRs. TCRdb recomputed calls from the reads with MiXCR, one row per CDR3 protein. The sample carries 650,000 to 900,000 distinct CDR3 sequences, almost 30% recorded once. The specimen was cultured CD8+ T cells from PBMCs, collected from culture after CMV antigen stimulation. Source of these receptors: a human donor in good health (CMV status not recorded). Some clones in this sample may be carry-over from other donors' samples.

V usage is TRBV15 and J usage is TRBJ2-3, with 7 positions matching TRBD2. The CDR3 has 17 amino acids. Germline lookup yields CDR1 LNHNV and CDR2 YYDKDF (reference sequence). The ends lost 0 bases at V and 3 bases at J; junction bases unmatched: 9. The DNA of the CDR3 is TGTGCCACCAGCAGAGATCTTGTACGGGGGGATACAGATACGCAGTATTTT. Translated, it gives CATSRDLVRGDTDTQYF. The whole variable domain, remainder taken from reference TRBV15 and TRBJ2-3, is DAMVIQNPRYQVTQFGKPVTLSCSQTLNHNVMYWYQQKSSQAPKLLFHYYDKDFNNEADTPDNFQSRRPNTSFCFLDIRSPGLGDTAMYLCATSRDLVRGDTDTQYFGPGTRLTVL.

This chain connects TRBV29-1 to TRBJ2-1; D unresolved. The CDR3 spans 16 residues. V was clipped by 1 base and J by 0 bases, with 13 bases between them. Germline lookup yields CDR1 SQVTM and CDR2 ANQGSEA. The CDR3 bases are TGCAGCGTTGAAGGCTCTCCGGGCGACTCCTACAATGAGCAGTTCTTC. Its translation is CSVEGSPGDSYNEQFF.

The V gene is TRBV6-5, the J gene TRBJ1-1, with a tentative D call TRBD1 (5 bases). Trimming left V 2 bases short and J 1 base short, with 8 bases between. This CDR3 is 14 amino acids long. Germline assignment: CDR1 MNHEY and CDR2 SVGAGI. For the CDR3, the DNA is TGTGCCAGCAGTTACGATGGGACGAACACTGAAGCTTTCTTT. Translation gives CASSYDGTNTEAFF.

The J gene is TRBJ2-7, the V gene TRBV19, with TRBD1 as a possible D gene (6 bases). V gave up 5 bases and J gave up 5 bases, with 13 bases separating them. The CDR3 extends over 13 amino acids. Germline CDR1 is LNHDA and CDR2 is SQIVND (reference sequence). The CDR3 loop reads CASSPGDIHEQYF. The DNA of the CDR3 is TGTGCCAGTAGTCCAGGGGATATCCACGAGCAGTACTTC.

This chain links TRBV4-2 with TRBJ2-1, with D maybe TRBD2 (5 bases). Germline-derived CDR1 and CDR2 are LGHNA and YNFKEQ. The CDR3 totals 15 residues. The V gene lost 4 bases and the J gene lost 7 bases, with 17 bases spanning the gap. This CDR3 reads CASSLSGGSRNEQFF. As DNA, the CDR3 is TGTGCCAGCAGCCTAAGCGGAGGCTCTCGAAATGAGCAGTTCTTC.

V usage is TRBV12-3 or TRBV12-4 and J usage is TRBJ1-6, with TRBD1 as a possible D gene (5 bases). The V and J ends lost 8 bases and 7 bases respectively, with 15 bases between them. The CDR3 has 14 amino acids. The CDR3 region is CASGVGAANSPLHF. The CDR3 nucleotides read TGTGCCAGCGGGGTCGGGGCAGCCAATTCACCCCTCCACTTT.

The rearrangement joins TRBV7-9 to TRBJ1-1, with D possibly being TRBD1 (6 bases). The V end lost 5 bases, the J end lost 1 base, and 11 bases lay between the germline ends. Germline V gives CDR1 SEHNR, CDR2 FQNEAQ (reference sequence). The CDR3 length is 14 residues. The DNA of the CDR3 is TGTGCCAGCAGCACCCGGGGGGCGAACACTGAAGCTTTCTTT. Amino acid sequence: CASSTRGANTEAFF.

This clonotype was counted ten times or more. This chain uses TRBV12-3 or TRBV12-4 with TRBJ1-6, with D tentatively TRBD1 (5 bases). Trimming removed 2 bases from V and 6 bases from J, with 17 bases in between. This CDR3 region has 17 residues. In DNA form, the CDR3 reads TGTGCCAGCAGTTTATCTTTGGGCCTTAGGGGTAATTCACCCCTCCACTTT. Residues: CASSLSLGLRGNSPLHF.

CDR3 in amino acids: CASSQVDHITEAFF. The CDR3 DNA reads TGCGCCAGCAGCCAAGTAGACCACATCACTGAAGCTTTCTTT. The chain is built from TRBV4-1 and TRBJ1-1; no reliable D call. V shed 1 base and J shed 4 bases, with 10 bases lying between them. CDR1 and CDR2 (germline): MGHRA, YSYEKL. CDR3 length equals 14 residues.